This TCR beta chain derives from a study of blood T cell repertoires in COVID-19 (TCRdb year 2020). Study-wide context: Samples from collaborators originated in the United States, Italy and Spain and spanned both the acute and convalescent phases of COVID-19. The repertoires were made available in a free public database intended to serve as a resource for research on the immune response to SARS-CoV-2. Sample metadata almost always included a de-identified subject ID, COVID-19 status, age in years and sex. Where available, HLA class I and class II types were taken from metadata supplied by the sample provider and were not determined by assay-based typing. Deeply sampled blood TCRbeta repertoires from subjects exposed to, actively infected with, or recovered from COVID-19 were included in the dataset. The samples were drawn from the first 160 participants of the ongoing ImmuneRACE study and from 1,254 subjects provided by 6 global collaborators. The prospective study material was composed of cDNA or gDNA derived from T cells, B-cell-depleted T cells, or PBMCs.

Broad study findings and their caveats: The amount of clinical and demographic metadata varied by source and participant and was provided uncurated.

In this sample, this clone turned up once. What this receptor recognizes is not known. Qualities for individual bases were not recorded, and no much larger clone is one base off. At one collaborating source in Seattle, patients were enrolled during active infection and were followed longitudinally through the course of disease. Whole blood was collected in K2EDTA tubes by collaborating institutions according to the institutions' own protocols. For TCRbeta analysis, collaborators shipped samples in one of three forms: frozen whole blood, isolated PBMCs, or DNA extracted from either of those sample types. TCRbeta CDR3 regions were amplified from genomic DNA using the immunoSEQ Assay, a bias-controlled multiplex PCR. The study's processing was this. Nucleated cell counts per sample were estimated from amplification of reference gene primers within the assay. To quantify the absolute abundance of each unique TCRbeta CDR3 rearrangement, sequence reads were collapsed and filtered. For each sample, productive Simpson clonality was calculated by taking the square root of Simpson's diversity index across productive rearrangements. Sourced from immuneACCESS, this table was stored by TCRdb with only in-frame sequences that have V and J called. A share of the clones is absent; for the studies checked, an unresolved V gene accounts for under half, and the remainder has no known explanation. The V and J calls and clone size are taken from that table; D and trimming were inferred from the DNA. For this sample the table gives fewer than 350,000 clones, of which 88% were detected only once. Jointly, the top ten make up roughly 1.7% of the sample.

The CDR3, from cysteine to phenylalanine, totals 16 residues. Here the CDR3 DNA is all that survives: 48 bases in frame from base 1. V and J lose 4 bases and 4 bases, and a span of 17 bases separates them. For CDR1 and CDR2, the germline V gene lists SGHDT and YYEEEE. Sequencing used peripheral blood. This chain joins TRBV5-6 to TRBJ2-2, with the identity of the D gene unclear. The clonotype originates from a young woman with COVID-19, enrolled during active disease. The CDR3 region has the sequence CASSPNPSLRTGELFF. The DNA sequence follows: TGTGCCAGCAGCCCTAATCCTAGTTTGCGCACCGGGGAGCTGTTTTTT.